Below are 16 T cell receptor beta chains sequenced from a single sample in a study of blood T cell repertoires in COVID-19. Libraries were prepared by immunoSEQ multiplex PCR; TCRdb keeps only in-frame clonotypes and omits some of them. The table shows about 210,000 clones, with about four fifths occurring only once. Sequenced material: peripheral blood. These receptors were collected from a woman between 45 and 65 years old with acute or convalescent COVID-19.

The chain is built from TRBV19 and TRBJ2-3, with D tentatively TRBD2 (5 bases). With 5 bases removed from V and 6 bases from J, the gap between germline ends came to 18 bases. CDR3 size: 15 residues. Germline-derived CDR1 and CDR2 are LNHDA and SQIVND (reference sequence). In DNA, the CDR3 is TGTGCCAGTAGTTTCTCGGACTTGTCCTCGGATACGCAGTATTTT. It specifies CASSFSDLSSDTQYF.

This chain's CDR3 is CASSPKEGGGANSPLHF. CDR3 in DNA: TGTGCCAGCAGTCCCAAAGAGGGCGGGGGTGCCAATTCACCCCTCCACTTT. The chain recombines TRBV6-6 with TRBJ1-6, with a weak D call TRBD1 (5 bases). The germline V gene has CDR1 MNHNY and CDR2 SVGAGI (reference sequence). The V end lost 5 bases, the J end lost 7 bases, and 21 bases lay between the germline ends. The CDR3 is 17 amino acids.

V and J are TRBV28 and TRBJ2-1, with 11 bases identical to TRBD2. The V segment lost 1 base and the J segment 6 bases; nucleotides outside the gene matches: 17. The CDR3 extends over 20 amino acids. Per the germline V gene, CDR1 is MDHEN and CDR2 is SYDVKM. The DNA for the CDR3 is TGTGCCAGCAGTTTATTGTCGGGACTAGCGGCAAATCTAGCAAGCAATGAGCAGTTCTTC. Amino acid sequence: CASSLLSGLAANLASNEQFF.

This clone was seen just once. The CDR3 region is CASSLTGTSGVEQFF. Written as DNA, the CDR3 is TGTGCCAGCAGCTTAACGGGGACTAGCGGGGTTGAGCAGTTCTTC. The V call is TRBV7-3, the J call TRBJ2-1; 13 bases agree with TRBD2. V trimming: 0 bases; J trimming: 9 bases; junction bases outside the gene matches: 2. The CDR3 extends over 15 amino acids. Per germline, CDR1 SGHTA and CDR2 FQGTGA.

The chain recombines TRBV19 with TRBJ2-6; TRBD1 agrees at 8 bases. The V gene end was trimmed by 10 bases and the J gene end by 0 bases; junction bases not matched to a gene: 8. Germline V lookup: CDR1 LNHDA, CDR2 SQIVND (reference sequence). This CDR3 comprises 16 residues. For the CDR3, the DNA is TGTGCCACAACCGGGACAGGTTTCTCTGGGGCCAACGTCCTGACTTTC. Translated, it gives CATTGTGFSGANVLTF.

This clone is a singleton in its sample. This chain connects TRBV19 to TRBJ2-5, with a possible D match to TRBD2 (6 bases). V dropped 5 bases and J dropped 10 bases, with 17 bases sitting between them. Germline CDR1 and CDR2: LNHDA and SQIVND (reference sequence). CDR3 size: 13 residues. The CDR3 region is CASSASLAGNQYF. CDR3 DNA: TGTGCCAGTAGTGCCTCTCTGGCGGGGAACCAGTACTTC.

V usage is TRBV5-4 and J usage is TRBJ2-7; TRBD1 matches 8 bases. The CDR3 runs to 14 residues. Trimming removed 6 bases from V and 7 bases from J; junction bases left unmatched: 12. Germline lookup yields CDR1 SGHNT and CDR2 YYREEE (reference sequence). CDR3 loop: CASKREQGVREQYF. Written as DNA, the CDR3 is TGTGCCAGCAAAAGGGAACAGGGGGTTAGAGAGCAGTACTTC.

CDR3 sequence (DNA): TGCGCCAGCAGCTTGGGAGCGGGAGGCCCCGGAGGATCATATGAGCAGTTCTTC. Its translation is CASSLGAGGPGGSYEQFF. The chain recombines TRBV5-1 with TRBJ2-1; 9 bases agree with TRBD2. Germline trimming cut 0 bases from V and 8 bases from J; bases unmatched to any gene: 15. Per the germline V gene, CDR1 is SGHRS and CDR2 is YFSETQ. There are 18 residues in the CDR3. The full variable domain, in which reference TRBV5-1 and TRBJ2-1 provide the parts outside the CDR3, is KAGVTQTPRYLIKTRGQQVTLSCSPISGHRSVSWYQQTPGQGLQFLFEYFSETQRNKGNFPGRFSGRQFSNSRSEMNVSTLELGDSALYLCASSLGAGGPGGSYEQFFGPGTRLTVL.

The chain is built from TRBV5-6 and TRBJ1-2, with D possibly TRBD1 on 5 matching bases. The V gene lost 3 bases and the J gene lost 5 bases, with 8 bases spanning the gap. Germline-derived CDR1 and CDR2 are SGHDT and YYEEEE. CDR3 size: 12 residues. The CDR3 is CASSWGVYGYTF. The CDR3 bases are TGTGCCAGCAGCTGGGGGGTGTATGGCTACACCTTC.

V usage is TRBV7-9 and J usage is TRBJ1-2, with D possibly matching TRBD1 (5 bases). With 5 bases removed from V and 7 bases from J, the gap between germline ends came to 14 bases. Looked up from germline, CDR1 is SEHNR and CDR2 is FQNEAQ (reference sequence). The CDR3 extends over 13 amino acids. This chain's CDR3 is CASSLMLGGGYTF. The CDR3 DNA reads as TGTGCCAGCAGCCTAATGCTGGGGGGTGGCTACACCTTC.

The genes are TRBV24-1 and TRBJ2-1; possibly TRBD1 for D (6 bases). Germline assignment: CDR1 KGHDR and CDR2 SFDVKD. Trimming pared 5 bases from V and 6 bases from J, leaving 13 bases between. The CDR3 has 14 residues. CDR3 DNA: TGTGCCACCAGTGGGGCAGGGGTATTCAATGAGCAGTTCTTC. Translated, it gives CATSGAGVFNEQFF.

The genes are TRBV27 and TRBJ1-5; perhaps TRBD1 as D (6 bases). The CDR3 spans 12 residues. Per germline, CDR1 MNHEY and CDR2 SMNVEV (reference sequence). V lost 5 bases and J 7 bases, leaving 9 bases between the germline ends. The CDR3: CASSPTGQPQHF. In DNA form, the CDR3 reads TGTGCCAGCAGTCCCACAGGGCAGCCCCAGCATTTT.

The chain uses TRBV5-1 and TRBJ1-6, with D unresolved. V was trimmed by 0 bases and J by 7 bases, leaving 8 bases between them. The CDR3 is made up of 14 amino acids. Germline V gene sequence: CDR1 SGHRS, CDR2 YFSETQ. The CDR3 sequence is CASSLENSNSPLHF. CDR3 bases: TGCGCCAGCAGCTTGGAAAATTCAAATTCACCCCTCCACTTT.

The gene calls are TRBV2 and TRBJ2-2; the match to TRBD1 covers 7 bases. Trimming at V came to 6 bases and at J to 1 base, leaving 5 bases not matched to a gene. Germline CDR1 SNHLY, CDR2 FYNNEI. CDR3 size: 15 residues. The CDR3 bases are TGTGCCAGCAGCGCCCGGACAGGGAACACCGGGGAGCTGTTTTTT. Translating gives CASSARTGNTGELFF.

The chain employs TRBV6-5 and TRBJ2-1, with D maybe TRBD1 (6 bases). The germline V gene encodes CDR1 MNHEY and CDR2 SVGAGI. This CDR3 region has 13 residues. Trimming stripped 5 bases from V and 12 bases from J, with 17 bases between. The CDR3 spells CASSNTGPVGQFF. The CDR3 DNA follows: TGTGCCAGCAGTAACACAGGGCCGGTTGGGCAGTTCTTC.

This clone was picked up a small number of times. The chain has TRBV20-1 and TRBJ2-7; tentative D call: TRBD2 (6 bases). CDR3 size: 13 residues. V was shortened by 3 bases and J by 4 bases, with 13 bases between the two germline ends. CDR1 DFQATT and CDR2 SNEGSKA come from the germline V gene (reference sequence). This CDR3 is CSASLEGLYEQYF. CDR3 coding DNA: TGCAGTGCTAGTTTGGAGGGGTTATACGAGCAGTACTTC.